Listed below are T cell receptor beta chains from one sample, sequenced in a study of cytomegalovirus exposure and HLA in healthy donors. Some clones are missing from TCRdb's copy, which holds only in-frame ones; the method was immunoSEQ multiplex PCR. Its listing shows about 96,000 clones. Sequencing was performed on PBMCs. The receptor set was obtained from a woman aged 25 to 39 in good health and CMV-seronegative. CDR3s include the opening cysteine and the closing phenylalanine or tryptophan. A D gene is named only where the DNA matches it firmly.

CDR3 protein | CDR3 DNA | J gene | V gene | D gene
CASSDSLHRGLTGELFF | TGTGCCAGCAGCGACAGCTTACATAGGGGGTTAACCGGGGAGCTGTTTTTT | TRBJ2-2 | TRBV5-4 | .
CATSRDSHQLANYEQYF | TGTGCCACCAGCAGAGATTCCCACCAGCTAGCAAACTACGAGCAGTACTTC | TRBJ2-7 | TRBV15 | .
CASSYVGDSYEQYF | TGTGCCAGCAGTTACGTCGGAGACTCCTACGAGCAGTACTTC | TRBJ2-7 | TRBV6-5 | .
CASSTILAVISYEQYF | TGTGCCAGCAGCACCATTTTAGCGGTGATCTCCTACGAGCAGTACTTC | TRBJ2-7 | TRBV28 | .
CASSLALGRHTEAFF | TGTGCCAGCAGCTTAGCTCTGGGGAGGCACACTGAAGCTTTCTTT | TRBJ1-1 | TRBV7-2 | .
CASSFVGGSTDTQYF | TGTGCCAGCAGTTTTGTCGGCGGCAGCACAGATACGCAGTATTTT | TRBJ2-3 | TRBV28 | .
CASSLARQGSRYEQYF | TGTGCCAGCAGCTTAGCCAGACAGGGGTCTAGGTACGAGCAGTACTTC | TRBJ2-7 | TRBV7-8 | TRBD1
CASSREGETGELFF | TGTGCCAGCAGTCGGGAGGGCGAAACCGGGGAGCTGTTTTTT | TRBJ2-2 | TRBV6-6 | TRBD2
CASSARGQTYEQYF | TGTGCCAGCAGTGCCCGGGGACAGACCTACGAGCAGTACTTC | TRBJ2-7 | TRBV28 | TRBD1
CASSFGRYGEAFF | TGTGCCAGCAGCTTTGGGAGGTACGGTGAAGCTTTCTTT | TRBJ1-1 | TRBV7-9 | .
CASSFLALHHFDNEQFF | TGTGCCAGCAGCTTTTTAGCGCTTCACCATTTCGACAATGAGCAGTTCTTC | TRBJ2-1 | TRBV5-4 | .
CASSLAGSEQTQYF | TGCGCCAGCAGCTTGGCCGGGTCGGAACAGACCCAGTACTTC | TRBJ2-5 | TRBV5-1 | .
CASSPNSYEQYF | TGTGCCAGCAGCCCCAACTCCTACGAGCAGTACTTC | TRBJ2-7 | TRBV7-6 | .
CASSLFDRETQYF | TGTGCCAGCAGCTTGTTCGATCGGGAGACCCAGTACTTC | TRBJ2-5 | TRBV5-4 | .
CASSVTSGPSYEQYF | TGTGCCAGCAGCGTGACTAGCGGACCATCCTACGAGCAGTACTTC | TRBJ2-7 | TRBV9 | TRBD2
CASSFGQLSTDTQYF | TGTGCCAGCAGCTTCGGACAACTCAGCACAGATACGCAGTATTTT | TRBJ2-3 | TRBV5-6 | .